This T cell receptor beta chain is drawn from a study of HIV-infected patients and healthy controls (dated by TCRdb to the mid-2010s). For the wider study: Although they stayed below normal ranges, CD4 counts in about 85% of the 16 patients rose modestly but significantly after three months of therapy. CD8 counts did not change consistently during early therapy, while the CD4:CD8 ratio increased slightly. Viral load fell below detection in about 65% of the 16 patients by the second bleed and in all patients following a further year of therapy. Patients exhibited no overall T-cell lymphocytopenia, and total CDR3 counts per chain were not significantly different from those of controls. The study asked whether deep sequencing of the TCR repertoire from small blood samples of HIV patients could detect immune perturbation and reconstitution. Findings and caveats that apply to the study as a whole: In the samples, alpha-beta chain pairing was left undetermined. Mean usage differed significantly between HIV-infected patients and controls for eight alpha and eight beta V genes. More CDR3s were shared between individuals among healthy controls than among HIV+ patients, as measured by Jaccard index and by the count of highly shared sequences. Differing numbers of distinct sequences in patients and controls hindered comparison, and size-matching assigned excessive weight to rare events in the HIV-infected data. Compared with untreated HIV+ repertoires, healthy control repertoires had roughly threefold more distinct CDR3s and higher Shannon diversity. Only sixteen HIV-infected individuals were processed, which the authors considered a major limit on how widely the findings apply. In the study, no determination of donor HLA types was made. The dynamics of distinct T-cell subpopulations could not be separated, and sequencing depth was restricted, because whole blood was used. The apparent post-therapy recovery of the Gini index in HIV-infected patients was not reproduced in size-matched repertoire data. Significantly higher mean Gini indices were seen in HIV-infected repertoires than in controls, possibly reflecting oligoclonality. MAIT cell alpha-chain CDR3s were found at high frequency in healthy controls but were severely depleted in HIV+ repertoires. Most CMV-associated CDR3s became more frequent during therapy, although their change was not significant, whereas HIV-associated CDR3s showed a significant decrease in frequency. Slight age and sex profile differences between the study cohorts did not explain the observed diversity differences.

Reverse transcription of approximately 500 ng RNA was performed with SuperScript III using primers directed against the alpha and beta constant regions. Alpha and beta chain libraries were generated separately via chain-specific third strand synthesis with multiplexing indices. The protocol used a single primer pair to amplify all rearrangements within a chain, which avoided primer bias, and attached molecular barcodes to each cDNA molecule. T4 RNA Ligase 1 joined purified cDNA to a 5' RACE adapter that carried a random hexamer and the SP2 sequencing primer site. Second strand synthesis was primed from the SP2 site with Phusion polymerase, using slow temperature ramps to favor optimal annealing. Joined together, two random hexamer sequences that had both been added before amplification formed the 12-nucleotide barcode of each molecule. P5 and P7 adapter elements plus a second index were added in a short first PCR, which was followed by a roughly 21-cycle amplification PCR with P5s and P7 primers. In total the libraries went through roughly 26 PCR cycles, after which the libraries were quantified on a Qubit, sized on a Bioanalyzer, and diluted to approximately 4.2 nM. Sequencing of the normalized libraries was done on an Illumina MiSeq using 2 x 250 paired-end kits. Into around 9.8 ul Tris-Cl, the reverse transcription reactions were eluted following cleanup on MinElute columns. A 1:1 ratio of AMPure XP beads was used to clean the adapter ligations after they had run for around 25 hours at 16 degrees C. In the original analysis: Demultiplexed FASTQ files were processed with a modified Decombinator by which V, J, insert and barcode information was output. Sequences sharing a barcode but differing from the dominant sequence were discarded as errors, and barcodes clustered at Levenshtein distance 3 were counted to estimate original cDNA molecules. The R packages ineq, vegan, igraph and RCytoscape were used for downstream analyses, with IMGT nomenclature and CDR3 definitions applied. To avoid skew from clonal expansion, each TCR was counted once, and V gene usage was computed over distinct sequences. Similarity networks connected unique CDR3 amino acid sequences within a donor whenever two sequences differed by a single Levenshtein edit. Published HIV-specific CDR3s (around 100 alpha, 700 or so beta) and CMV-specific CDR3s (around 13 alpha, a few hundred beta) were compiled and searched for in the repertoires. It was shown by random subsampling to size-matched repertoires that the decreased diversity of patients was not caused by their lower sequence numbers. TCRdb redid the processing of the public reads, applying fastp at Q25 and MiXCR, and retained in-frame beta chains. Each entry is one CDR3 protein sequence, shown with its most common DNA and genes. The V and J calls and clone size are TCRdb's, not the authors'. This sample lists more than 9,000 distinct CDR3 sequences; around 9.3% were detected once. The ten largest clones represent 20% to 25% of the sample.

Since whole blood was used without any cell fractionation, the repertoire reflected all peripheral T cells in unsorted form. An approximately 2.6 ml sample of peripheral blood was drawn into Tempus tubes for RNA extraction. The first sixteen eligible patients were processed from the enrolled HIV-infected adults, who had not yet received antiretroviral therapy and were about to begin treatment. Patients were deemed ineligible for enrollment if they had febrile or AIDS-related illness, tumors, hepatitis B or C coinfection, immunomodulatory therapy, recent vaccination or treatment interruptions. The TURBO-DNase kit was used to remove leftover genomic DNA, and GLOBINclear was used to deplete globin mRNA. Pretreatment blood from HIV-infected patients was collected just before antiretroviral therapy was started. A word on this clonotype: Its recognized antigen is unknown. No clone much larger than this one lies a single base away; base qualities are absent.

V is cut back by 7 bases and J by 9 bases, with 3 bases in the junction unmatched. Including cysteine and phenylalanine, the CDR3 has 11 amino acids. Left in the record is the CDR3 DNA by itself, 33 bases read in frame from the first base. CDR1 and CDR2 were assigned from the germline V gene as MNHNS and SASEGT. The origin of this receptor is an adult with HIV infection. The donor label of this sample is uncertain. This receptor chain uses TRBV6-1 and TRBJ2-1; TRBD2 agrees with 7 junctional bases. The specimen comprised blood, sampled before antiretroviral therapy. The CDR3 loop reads CASIREGEQFF. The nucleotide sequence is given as TGTGCCAGCATTAGGGAGGGTGAGCAGTTCTTC.